The next 5 T cell receptor beta chains were all read from a single sample in a study of vaccination and CD4 T cells after COVID-19. Their cognate antigens are unknown. Treatment reported: approximately 9-day PBMC culture with coronavirus spike peptide pools or control peptides (ViraFEST assay). The Oncomine TCR Beta short-read assay was applied to DNA of cultured CD4+ T cells. TCRdb used MiXCR to reprocess the PCR reads, holding one entry per CDR3 protein. The sample lists 10,000 to 15,000 distinct CDR3 sequences; around 47% were seen once. The sample was CD4+ T cells from blood, cultured in vitro. These receptors were collected from a human donor who had recovered from COVID-19.

V gene TRBV28 combines with J gene TRBJ2-4; the D gene is possibly TRBD2 (5 bases). Trimming left V 5 bases short and J 0 bases short, with 14 bases between. Germline loops: CDR1 MDHEN, CDR2 SYDVKM. This CDR3 comprises 16 residues. CDR3 bases: TGTGCCAGCAGTCCGCCGCTTAGCGTAGCCAAAAACATTCAGTACTTC. Its translation: CASSPPLSVAKNIQYF.

The rearrangement links TRBV12-3 or TRBV12-4 to TRBJ2-7; D unclear. V was pared by 6 bases and J by 2 bases, with 14 bases between. CDR3 size: 14 residues. CDR3 sequence: CASSPRSLTYEQYF. CDR3 sequence (DNA): TGTGCCAGCAGCCCCCGCAGTTTGACCTACGAGCAGTACTTC.

V and J are TRBV12-3 or TRBV12-4 and TRBJ1-2, with D possibly matching TRBD1 (6 bases). V shed 10 bases and J shed 2 bases, with 11 bases lying between them. The CDR3 is 12 residues long. For the CDR3, the DNA is TGTGCCACCCGGGGGGCGAACTATGGCTACACCTTC. Its protein is CATRGANYGYTF.

The chain uses TRBV20-1 and TRBJ2-1; D is unclear. Looked up from germline, CDR1 is DFQATT and CDR2 is SNEGSKA (reference sequence). CDR3 length: 15 residues. V was clipped by 3 bases and J by 1 base, with 13 bases between them. The DNA of the CDR3 is TGCAGTGCTAGTCTGGAACTCATGTCCTACAATGAGCAGTTCTTC. This gives the protein CSASLELMSYNEQFF.

The chain has TRBV7-6 and TRBJ1-1; D gene unclear. Trimming shortened V by 5 bases and J by 2 bases, and 24 bases separated the two germline ends. The CDR3 extends over 18 amino acids. The germline V gene has CDR1 SGHVS and CDR2 FNYEAQ. The CDR3 sequence: CASSAPTGGRHLNTEAFF. CDR3 bases: TGTGCCAGCAGCGCCCCGACTGGTGGACGCCACCTTAACACTGAAGCTTTCTTT.